Listed below are T cell receptor beta chains from one sample, sequenced in a study of cytomegalovirus exposure and HLA in healthy donors. Profiled with immunoSEQ multiplex PCR; TCRdb holds only in-frame clones, not every one. The sample comprises 200,000 to 300,000 clones, approximately 86% of which are singletons, and around 1.2% rests with the top ten. Specimen: PBMCs. These receptors all stem from a woman aged 25 to 45 in good health and CMV-seropositive. Each CDR3 is given with its conserved first and last residue. A D gene is named only where the DNA matches it firmly. Some rows have no size entry. The others give once, few or many, or a class for an expanded clone.

size,D,J,V,CDR3,DNA
NA,NA,TRBJ2-7,TRBV5-1,CASSLGGGGPYEQYF,TGCGCCAGCAGCTTGGGTGGTGGCGGTCCCTACGAGCAGTACTTC
NA,TRBD2,TRBJ2-1,TRBV29-1,CSADGTSGSHRTYNEQFF,TGCAGCGCCGACGGGACTAGCGGGAGCCACCGTACCTACAATGAGCAGTTCTTC
NA,NA,TRBJ2-7,TRBV27,CASSVDRKGTYEQYF,TGTGCCAGCAGTGTAGACAGGAAAGGTACCTACGAGCAGTACTTC
NA,TRBD1,TRBJ2-3,TRBV9,CASSGGQGAQYF,TGTGCCAGCAGCGGGGGACAGGGAGCGCAGTATTTT
few,NA,TRBJ2-1,TRBV10-1,CASSETRGVEQFF,TGCGCCAGCAGTGAGACCAGGGGAGTTGAGCAGTTCTTC
NA,NA,TRBJ1-1,TRBV28,CASSPNLQANEAFF,TGTGCCAGCAGTCCGAATCTACAGGCGAATGAAGCTTTCTTT
NA,NA,TRBJ1-5,TRBV30,CAWSIGLRSNQPQHF,TGTGCCTGGAGTATAGGACTACGTAGCAATCAGCCCCAGCATTTT
NA,NA,TRBJ1-1,TRBV5-4,CASSSDKIQAFF,TGTGCCAGCAGCTCCGACAAGATCCAAGCTTTCTTT
NA,NA,TRBJ2-1,TRBV20-1,CSAPFYNEQFF,TGCAGTGCTCCTTTTTACAATGAGCAGTTCTTC
NA,TRBD2,TRBJ2-1,TRBV28,CASSLHLAGLPNEQFF,TGTGCCAGCAGCCTCCATCTAGCGGGACTTCCCAATGAGCAGTTCTTC
NA,NA,TRBJ1-3,TRBV29-1,CSVVGPQSPGNTIYF,TGCAGCGTTGTCGGTCCTCAATCCCCTGGAAACACCATATATTTT
once,TRBD1,TRBJ1-5,TRBV5-1,CASSPGTGSQPQHF,TGCGCCAGCAGCCCGGGGACAGGTAGTCAGCCCCAGCATTTT
NA,TRBD2,TRBJ2-7,TRBV6-1,CASIGGLVSYEQYF,TGTGCCAGCATTGGGGGACTAGTCTCCTACGAGCAGTACTTC
NA,NA,TRBJ1-1,TRBV6-1,CASTLTSEAFF,TGTGCCAGCACTCTTACATCTGAAGCTTTCTTT
few,TRBD1,TRBJ1-2,TRBV30,CAGQGGDGYTF,TGTGCCGGTCAGGGGGGCGATGGCTACACCTTC
NA,NA,TRBJ2-7,TRBV29-1,CSALNSYEQYF,TGCAGCGCCTTAAATTCCTACGAGCAGTACTTC
NA,TRBD1,TRBJ2-3,TRBV7-3,CASSHTGTGVTDTQYF,TGTGCCAGCAGTCATACCGGGACAGGGGTCACAGATACGCAGTATTTT
few,TRBD2,TRBJ2-3,TRBV29-1,CSVGSGRSDTQYF,TGCAGCGTTGGTAGCGGGAGATCAGATACGCAGTATTTT
NA,NA,TRBJ2-2,TRBV27,CASSLNRGELFF,TGTGCCAGCAGTTTAAATCGGGGGGAGCTGTTTTTT
NA,TRBD1,TRBJ1-1,TRBV6-1,CASRRTGEGAEAFF,TGTGCCAGCAGGAGGACAGGGGAGGGGGCTGAAGCTTTCTTT
NA,TRBD1,TRBJ1-1,TRBV29-1,CSVHRGQVNTEAFF,TGCAGCGTTCATCGGGGACAGGTGAACACTGAAGCTTTCTTT
NA,NA,TRBJ2-7,TRBV30,CAWTLGGASTYEQYF,TGTGCCTGGACCCTAGGGGGGGCGTCCACCTACGAGCAGTACTTC
NA,NA,TRBJ1-2,TRBV4-1,CASSQDPGDYGYTF,TGCGCCAGCAGCCAAGACCCAGGGGACTATGGCTACACCTTC
few,NA,TRBJ1-5,TRBV6-1,CASSEGGRGYEPQHF,TGTGCCAGCAGTGAAGGTGGCCGGGGATATGAGCCCCAGCATTTT
NA,TRBD2,TRBJ2-2,TRBV10-3,CAISESSSSSGRAGELFF,TGTGCCATCAGTGAGTCCTCTTCTTCTAGCGGGAGAGCCGGGGAGCTGTTTTTT
NA,NA,TRBJ1-5,TRBV6-5,CASRGRDNQPQHF,TGTGCCAGCAGGGGGAGGGACAATCAGCCCCAGCATTTT
NA,NA,TRBJ2-1,TRBV5-1,CASSLAAGPNEQFF,TGCGCCAGCAGCTTGGCCGCGGGACCCAATGAGCAGTTCTTC
NA,TRBD1,TRBJ2-7,TRBV7-6,CASSSGTGVYEQYF,TGTGCCAGCAGCTCCGGGACAGGGGTTTACGAGCAGTACTTC
NA,TRBD1,TRBJ1-5,TRBV28,CASSLYLLGGQGRNQPQHF,TGTGCCAGCAGTTTATATCTCCTAGGGGGACAGGGACGTAATCAGCCCCAGCATTTT
once,NA,TRBJ1-1,TRBV6-5,CASGQGGTEAFF,TGTGCCAGCGGCCAGGGAGGCACTGAAGCTTTCTTT
NA,TRBD1,TRBJ1-1,TRBV27,CASSLIGGATEAFF,TGTGCCAGCAGTTTGATAGGGGGCGCTACTGAAGCTTTCTTT
NA,NA,TRBJ2-1,TRBV7-2,CASSLGHNNEQFF,TGTGCCAGCAGCTTAGGGCACAACAATGAGCAGTTCTTC
NA,NA,TRBJ1-1,TRBV27,CASRSNMNTEAFF,TGTGCCAGCCGATCGAACATGAACACTGAAGCTTTCTTT
NA,NA,TRBJ2-3,TRBV27,CASSLSRVGDTQYF,TGTGCCAGCAGTTTATCCAGGGTGGGAGATACGCAGTATTTT
NA,NA,TRBJ2-1,TRBV20-1,CSADYYNEQFF,TGCAGTGCAGACTACTACAATGAGCAGTTCTTC
NA,NA,TRBJ2-2,TRBV7-7,CASSLRTSNTGELFF,TGTGCTAGCAGCTTAAGGACTTCGAACACCGGGGAGCTGTTTTTT
NA,TRBD2,TRBJ2-7,TRBV11-3,CASSLEPSGAYEQYF,TGTGCCAGCAGCTTAGAGCCTAGCGGCGCCTACGAGCAGTACTTC
NA,TRBD2,TRBJ2-1,TRBV6-5,CASSKTSEHYNEQFF,TGTGCCAGCAGTAAGACTAGCGAGCACTACAATGAGCAGTTCTTC
NA,NA,TRBJ1-2,TRBV7-2,CASSLDGGNYGYTF,TGTGCCAGCAGCTTAGATGGGGGGAACTATGGCTACACCTTC
once,NA,TRBJ1-3,TRBV18,CASSETTAYSGNTIYF,TGTGCCAGCTCGGAAACGACAGCATACTCTGGAAACACCATATATTTT
NA,NA,TRBJ2-3,TRBV11-3,CASSSIPGKSTDTQYF,TGTGCCAGCAGCTCGATCCCGGGAAAAAGCACAGATACGCAGTATTTT